This T cell receptor beta chain was recorded in a study of CD8+ T cells in alopecia areata. Worth noting for this clone: The identical CDR3 is also encoded by other nucleotide sequences in the sample.

CDR1 is LNHNV and CDR2 is YYDKDF in the germline V gene (reference sequence). The CDR3 loop spans 12 amino acids. Deletions cut 0 bases from V and 3 bases from J, with 1 base between. RNA was extracted and reverse transcribed into cDNA as the sequencing template. Some clones are missing from TCRdb's copy, which holds only in-frame ones; the method was immunoSEQ multiplex PCR. The table shows 110,000 to 150,000 clones, with around three fifths occurring only once. This TCR was recovered from a human donor with alopecia areata. Here the sequenced sample was CD4+ T cells sorted from blood, taken at week 0. V is TRBV15 and J is TRBJ2-3; D not certain. This CDR3 is CATSRDTDTQYF. The CDR3 coding sequence is TGTGCCACCAGCAGAGATACAGATACGCAGTATTTT.